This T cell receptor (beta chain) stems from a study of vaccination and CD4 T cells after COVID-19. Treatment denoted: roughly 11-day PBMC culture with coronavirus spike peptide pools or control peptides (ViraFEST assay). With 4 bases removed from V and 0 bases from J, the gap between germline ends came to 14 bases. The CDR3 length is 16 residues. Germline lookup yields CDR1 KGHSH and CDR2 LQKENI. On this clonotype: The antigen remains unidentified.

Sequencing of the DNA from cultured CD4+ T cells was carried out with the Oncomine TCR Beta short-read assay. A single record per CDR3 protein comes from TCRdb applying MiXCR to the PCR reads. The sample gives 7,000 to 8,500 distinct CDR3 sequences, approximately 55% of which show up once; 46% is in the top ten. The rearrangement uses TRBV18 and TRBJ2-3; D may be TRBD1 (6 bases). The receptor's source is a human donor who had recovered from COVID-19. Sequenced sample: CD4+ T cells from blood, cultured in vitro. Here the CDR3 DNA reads TGTGCCAGCTCACGTACCGGGACACTGAGCACAGATACGCAGTATTTT. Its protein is CASSRTGTLSTDTQYF.